Sequencing of this TCR beta chain was carried out in a study of preoperative IRX-2 immunotherapy in early breast cancer. The data were produced by immunoSEQ multiplex PCR, yet TCRdb's version contains in-frame clones alone and is incomplete. The data show about 98,000 clones, about nine tenths seen once. Treatment specified: preoperative locoregional IRX-2 cytokine immunotherapy. Patients received preoperative, locoregional IRX-2 cytokine immunotherapy in a phase Ib study. V shed 6 bases and J 8 bases; nucleotides not matched to a gene: 8. Looked up from germline, CDR1 is KGHSH and CDR2 is LQKENI. The CDR3 covers 13 residues.

The specimen comprised tumor tissue, sampled after IRX-2 immunotherapy. The sequence came from a human donor with breast cancer. V gene TRBV18 combines with J gene TRBJ1-2, with 8 bases identical to TRBD1. The CDR3 DNA follows: TGTGCCAGCTCGCTAGGACAGGGCGGAGGCTACACCTTC. As protein: CASSLGQGGGYTF.